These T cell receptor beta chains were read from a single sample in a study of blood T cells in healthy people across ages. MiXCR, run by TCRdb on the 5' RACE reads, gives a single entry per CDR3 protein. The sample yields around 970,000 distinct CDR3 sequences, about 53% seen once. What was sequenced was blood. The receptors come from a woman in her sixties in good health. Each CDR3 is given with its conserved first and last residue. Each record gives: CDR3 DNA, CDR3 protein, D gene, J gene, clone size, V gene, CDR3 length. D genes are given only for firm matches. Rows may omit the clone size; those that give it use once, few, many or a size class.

cdr3_nt: TGTGCCAGCAGTTCCGCCCGGACTCAACCCCAGTATTTT
cdr3_aa: CASSSARTQPQYF
d_call: -
j_call: TRBJ2-3
clone_size: many
v_call: TRBV12-3/TRBV12-4
cdr3_length: 13

cdr3_nt: TGTGCCACAACCAGGGGGCGAGATGAAAAACTGTTTTTT
cdr3_aa: CATTRGRDEKLFF
d_call: TRBD1
j_call: TRBJ1-4
clone_size: few
v_call: TRBV15
cdr3_length: 13

cdr3_nt: TGTGCCACCAAGACTCAGGGAGCCTACGAGCAGTACTTC
cdr3_aa: CATKTQGAYEQYF
d_call: -
j_call: TRBJ2-7
clone_size: -
v_call: TRBV2
cdr3_length: 13

cdr3_nt: TGTGCCAGCAGGGCCGCGGGGGATGCCTACGAGCAGTACTTC
cdr3_aa: CASRAAGDAYEQYF
d_call: TRBD2
j_call: TRBJ2-7
clone_size: -
v_call: TRBV12-3/TRBV12-4
cdr3_length: 14

cdr3_nt: TGTGCCAGCAGTTCCAGAGCCCGGTTCGATGAGCAGTTCTTC
cdr3_aa: CASSSRARFDEQFF
d_call: -
j_call: TRBJ2-1
clone_size: -
v_call: TRBV6-2/TRBV6-3
cdr3_length: 14

cdr3_nt: TGTGCCAGCAGCTTAGGGCTAGAACATGAGCAGTTCTTC
cdr3_aa: CASSLGLEHEQFF
d_call: -
j_call: TRBJ2-1
clone_size: few
v_call: TRBV11-2
cdr3_length: 13

cdr3_nt: TGTGCCAGCTCGGACAGCATCTCTGGGGCCAACGTCCTGACTTTC
cdr3_aa: CASSDSISGANVLTF
d_call: -
j_call: TRBJ2-6
clone_size: -
v_call: TRBV18
cdr3_length: 15

cdr3_nt: TGTGCCAGCAGCCTACAGCGGAGCACAGATACGCAGTATTTT
cdr3_aa: CASSLQRSTDTQYF
d_call: -
j_call: TRBJ2-3
clone_size: -
v_call: TRBV7-2
cdr3_length: 14

cdr3_nt: TGCAGTGCAAGGGACCCGTTCTACAATGAGCAGTTCTTC
cdr3_aa: CSARDPFYNEQFF
d_call: -
j_call: TRBJ2-1
clone_size: -
v_call: TRBV20-1
cdr3_length: 13

cdr3_nt: TGCGCCAGCAGCTCAACGGGACAGGGGGTCCGGGATACGCAGTATTTT
cdr3_aa: CASSSTGQGVRDTQYF
d_call: TRBD1
j_call: TRBJ2-3
clone_size: -
v_call: TRBV5-1
cdr3_length: 16

cdr3_nt: TGTGCCAGCAGCTTAGTTGTGGGCGAGGCGTACGAGCAGTACTTC
cdr3_aa: CASSLVVGEAYEQYF
d_call: -
j_call: TRBJ2-7
clone_size: few
v_call: TRBV7-2
cdr3_length: 15

cdr3_nt: TGTGCCAGCAGCTTAATGGGTCAGGTCGGTGGGGCCAACGTCCTGACTTTC
cdr3_aa: CASSLMGQVGGANVLTF
d_call: -
j_call: TRBJ2-6
clone_size: -
v_call: TRBV7-2
cdr3_length: 17

cdr3_nt: TGTGCCAGCAGCCAAGAAACGGGAAACACTGAAGCTTTCTTT
cdr3_aa: CASSQETGNTEAFF
d_call: -
j_call: TRBJ1-1
clone_size: -
v_call: TRBV3-1
cdr3_length: 14

cdr3_nt: TGTGCCAGCAGTCGCAGGGGGCTTATCACAGATACGCAGTATTTT
cdr3_aa: CASSRRGLITDTQYF
d_call: TRBD1
j_call: TRBJ2-3
clone_size: -
v_call: TRBV27
cdr3_length: 15

cdr3_nt: TGTGCCAGCAGTTCTACGGGGGCTCAGGCCATAGGGCAGTACTTC
cdr3_aa: CASSSTGAQAIGQYF
d_call: -
j_call: TRBJ2-7
clone_size: -
v_call: TRBV6-6
cdr3_length: 15

cdr3_nt: TGCGCCAGCAGCCAAGATTCAAACTTAGAGACCCAGTACTTC
cdr3_aa: CASSQDSNLETQYF
d_call: -
j_call: TRBJ2-5
clone_size: few
v_call: TRBV4-1
cdr3_length: 14

cdr3_nt: TGCAGTGCCTGGCGAGAGACCCAGTACTTC
cdr3_aa: CSAWRETQYF
d_call: -
j_call: TRBJ2-5
clone_size: few
v_call: TRBV20-1
cdr3_length: 10

cdr3_nt: TGTGCCAGCAGTTGGGACAGAGGAAGAGAAAAACTGTTTTTT
cdr3_aa: CASSWDRGREKLFF
d_call: TRBD1
j_call: TRBJ1-4
clone_size: -
v_call: TRBV2
cdr3_length: 14

cdr3_nt: TGCAGTGCTAGAGGGTCAGGGGCCATTATCTACAATGAGCAGTTCTTC
cdr3_aa: CSARGSGAIIYNEQFF
d_call: -
j_call: TRBJ2-1
clone_size: -
v_call: TRBV20-1
cdr3_length: 16

cdr3_nt: TGTGCCATCAGTGACAGGGCGGATCAGCCCCAGCATTTT
cdr3_aa: CAISDRADQPQHF
d_call: -
j_call: TRBJ1-5
clone_size: -
v_call: TRBV10-3
cdr3_length: 13

cdr3_nt: TGTGCCACCAGTGAGGGACGATGGGAGACCCAGTACTTC
cdr3_aa: CATSEGRWETQYF
d_call: -
j_call: TRBJ2-5
clone_size: -
v_call: TRBV24-1
cdr3_length: 13

cdr3_nt: TGTGCCAGCAGCTCGCACGTCGGGGGGAGAATCGATGGCTACACCTTC
cdr3_aa: CASSSHVGGRIDGYTF
d_call: -
j_call: TRBJ1-2
clone_size: -
v_call: TRBV7-3
cdr3_length: 16

cdr3_nt: TGCAGCGTTGAGAGGAGCCCTGGGGCCAACGTCCTGACTTTC
cdr3_aa: CSVERSPGANVLTF
d_call: -
j_call: TRBJ2-6
clone_size: few
v_call: TRBV29-1
cdr3_length: 14

cdr3_nt: TGTGCCAGCAGTGACCGTGTTGAGAGGACCCAGTACTTC
cdr3_aa: CASSDRVERTQYF
d_call: -
j_call: TRBJ2-5
clone_size: many
v_call: TRBV12-3/TRBV12-4
cdr3_length: 13

cdr3_nt: TGTGCCAGCAGGGACGAAAGCGAGTACGAGCAGTACTTC
cdr3_aa: CASRDESEYEQYF
d_call: -
j_call: TRBJ2-7
clone_size: -
v_call: TRBV25-1
cdr3_length: 13

cdr3_nt: TGCGCCAGCAGTGCCAGGGGGAGGAAGGAGCAGTACTTC
cdr3_aa: CASSARGRKEQYF
d_call: -
j_call: TRBJ2-7
clone_size: -
v_call: TRBV10-1
cdr3_length: 13

cdr3_nt: TGTGCCAGCAGCCAGGGACTAGCTGCCGGGGAGCTGTTTTTT
cdr3_aa: CASSQGLAAGELFF
d_call: TRBD2
j_call: TRBJ2-2
clone_size: -
v_call: TRBV11-2
cdr3_length: 14

cdr3_nt: TGCGCCAGCAGCCCACAACCGGGACAGGGATTCTATGGCTACACCTTC
cdr3_aa: CASSPQPGQGFYGYTF
d_call: TRBD1
j_call: TRBJ1-2
clone_size: few
v_call: TRBV5-1
cdr3_length: 16

cdr3_nt: TGTGCCTGGATTCTCCAGAGACGAGACTATGGCTACACCTTC
cdr3_aa: CAWILQRRDYGYTF
d_call: -
j_call: TRBJ1-2
clone_size: few
v_call: TRBV30
cdr3_length: 14